This entry lists 4 T cell receptor beta chains sequenced from one sample in a study of T cells after yellow fever vaccination. TCRdb called the 5' RACE reads again in MiXCR, with one record for every CDR3 protein. The sample holds some 350,000 distinct CDR3 sequences, under 5% seen once. Sequencing used PBMCs, obtained 5 days after the yellow fever booster vaccination. These receptors were collected from a man in his late teens or twenties who received the YFV17D yellow fever vaccine.

This clonotype was seen a handful of times. The genes are TRBV6-5 and TRBJ1-1, with 7 bases matching TRBD1. The length of the CDR3 is 15 residues. Trimming took 0 bases from V and 5 from J; bases not matched to a gene: 6. Germline CDR1 is MNHEY and CDR2 is SVGAGI. This CDR3 is CASSYSAGGGTEAFF. CDR3 nucleotide sequence: TGTGCCAGCAGTTACTCGGCAGGGGGGGGAACTGAAGCTTTCTTT.

In its sample, this clonotype was seen many times. The J gene is TRBJ1-1, the V gene TRBV4-3; TRBD1 might be the D (5 bases). This CDR3 spans 14 amino acids. Germline loops: CDR1 LGHNA, CDR2 YSLEER. V dropped 1 base and J dropped 7 bases, with 13 bases sitting between them. CDR3 DNA sequence: TGCGCCAGCAGCCAAGCTATGGGGCAGGGTGAAGCTTTCTTT. This sequence encodes CASSQAMGQGEAFF.

This clonotype was detected a few times. This rearrangement joins TRBV11-2 to TRBJ1-1; no clear D. The CDR3 is made up of 14 amino acids. V lost 1 base and J lost 0, with 6 bases in between. Germline V gene data show CDR1 as SGHAT and CDR2 as FQNNGV. The CDR3 nucleotides are TGTGCCAGCAGCTTAGTCGAGGTGAACACTGAAGCTTTCTTT. It yields the protein CASSLVEVNTEAFF.

This clonotype has at least ten counts. The chain carries TRBV20-1 and TRBJ2-2; possibly TRBD2 for D (6 bases). CDR3 length: 15 amino acids. Trimming left V 4 bases short and J 0 bases short, with 12 bases between. Germline lookup yields CDR1 DFQATT and CDR2 SNEGSKA (reference sequence). CDR3 DNA sequence: TGCAGTGCTACTAGCGAACAGGCGAACACCGGGGAGCTGTTTTTT. Protein: CSATSEQANTGELFF.